The clone carrying this T cell receptor beta chain was recorded once. Its antigen is not identified. This same CDR3 is encoded by further DNA sequences in the sample. This sample was included in a study of cytomegalovirus exposure and HLA in healthy donors. Whole-study findings and limits: Compared with the approximately 700-donor mean, an Asian-associated ancestry cluster reportedly had fewer N-insertions, according to a later analysis.

CDR1 is SGHTA and CDR2 is FQGNSA in the germline V gene. V lost 3 bases to trimming and J lost 4 bases; unmatched junction nucleotides: 4. This CDR3 is built from 15 residues. PCR employed 60 Vbeta and 13 Jbeta primers. Some clones are missing from TCRdb's copy, which holds only in-frame ones; the method was immunoSEQ multiplex PCR. The sample holds some 200,000 clones, 81% seen once. Sequenced input: PBMCs. The sequence derives from a man aged 50 to 60 in good health and CMV-seronegative. The gene calls are TRBV7-2 and TRBJ2-1, with 9 bases fitting TRBD2. The CDR3 is CASSLTSGPYNEQFF. DNA for the CDR3: TGTGCCAGCAGCTTGACTAGCGGCCCATACAATGAGCAGTTCTTC.